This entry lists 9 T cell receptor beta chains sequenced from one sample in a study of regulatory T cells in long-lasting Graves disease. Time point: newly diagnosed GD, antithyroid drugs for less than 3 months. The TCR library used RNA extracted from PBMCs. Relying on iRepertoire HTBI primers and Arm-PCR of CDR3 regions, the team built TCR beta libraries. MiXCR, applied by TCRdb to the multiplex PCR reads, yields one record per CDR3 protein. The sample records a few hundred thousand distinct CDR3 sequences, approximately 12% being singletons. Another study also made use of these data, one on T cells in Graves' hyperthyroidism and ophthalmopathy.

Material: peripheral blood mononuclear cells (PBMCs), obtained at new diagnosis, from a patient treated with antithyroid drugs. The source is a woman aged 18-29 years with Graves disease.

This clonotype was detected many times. CDR3 amino acids: CSVETGAGETQYF. CDR3 bases: TGCAGCGTTGAGACGGGGGCGGGAGAGACCCAGTACTTC. The rearrangement uses TRBV29-1 and TRBJ2-5; TRBD1 or TRBD2 may be the D gene (6 bases each). This CDR3 contains 13 residues. Germline V gives CDR1 SQVTM, CDR2 ANQGSEA. V was cut by 3 bases and J by 4 bases, with 12 bases left in between. The complete variable domain, with remaining parts taken from reference TRBV29-1 and TRBJ2-5, reads SAVISQKPSRDICQRGTSLTIQCQVDSQVTMMFWYRQQPGQSLTLIATANQGSEATYESGFVIDKFPISRPNLTFSTLTVSNMSPEDSSIYLCSVETGAGETQYFGPGTRLLVL.

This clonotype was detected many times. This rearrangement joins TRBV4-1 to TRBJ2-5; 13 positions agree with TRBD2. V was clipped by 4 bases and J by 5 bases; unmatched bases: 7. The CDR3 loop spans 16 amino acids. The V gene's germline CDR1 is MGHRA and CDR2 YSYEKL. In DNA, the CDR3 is TGCGCCAGCAGCCCCGGACTAGCGGGAGATGTCGAGACCCAGTACTTC. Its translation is CASSPGLAGDVETQYF.

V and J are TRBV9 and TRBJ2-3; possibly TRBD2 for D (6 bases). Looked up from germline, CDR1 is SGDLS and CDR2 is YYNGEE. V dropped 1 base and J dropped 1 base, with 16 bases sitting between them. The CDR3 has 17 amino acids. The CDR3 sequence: CASSVSQGDLGTDTQYF. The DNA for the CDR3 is TGTGCCAGCAGCGTATCCCAAGGGGACTTGGGCACAGATACGCAGTATTTT.

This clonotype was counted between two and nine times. Here the CDR3 DNA reads TGCGCCAGCAGCTTGGGTTCAGGGTCGGTCTATGGCTACACCTTC. It encodes CASSLGSGSVYGYTF. The J gene is TRBJ1-2, the V gene TRBV5-1, with D tentatively TRBD1 (5 bases). CDR3 size: 15 residues. V lost 0 bases to trimming and J lost 4 bases, with 13 bases between them. CDR1 is SGHRS, CDR2 YFSETQ, per germline. Looking up the rest from reference TRBV5-1 and TRBJ1-2 gives the full variable domain: KAGVTQTPRYLIKTRGQQVTLSCSPISGHRSVSWYQQTPGQGLQFLFEYFSETQRNKGNFPGRFSGRQFSNSRSEMNVSTLELGDSALYLCASSLGSGSVYGYTFGSGTRLTVV.

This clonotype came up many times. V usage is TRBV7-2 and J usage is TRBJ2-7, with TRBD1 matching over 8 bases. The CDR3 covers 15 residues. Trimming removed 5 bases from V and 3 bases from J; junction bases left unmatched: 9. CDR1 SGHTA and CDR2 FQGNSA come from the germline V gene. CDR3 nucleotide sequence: TGTGCCAGCAGCCCGTTTGGGACAGGCGTCTACGAGCAGTACTTC. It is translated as CASSPFGTGVYEQYF.

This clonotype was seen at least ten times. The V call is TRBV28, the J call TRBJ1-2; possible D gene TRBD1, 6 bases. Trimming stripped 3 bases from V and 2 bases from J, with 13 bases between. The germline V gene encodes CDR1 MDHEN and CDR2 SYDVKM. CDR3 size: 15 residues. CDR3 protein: CASSLWGARNYGYTF. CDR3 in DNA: TGTGCCAGCAGTTTGTGGGGGGCGCGGAACTATGGCTACACCTTC.

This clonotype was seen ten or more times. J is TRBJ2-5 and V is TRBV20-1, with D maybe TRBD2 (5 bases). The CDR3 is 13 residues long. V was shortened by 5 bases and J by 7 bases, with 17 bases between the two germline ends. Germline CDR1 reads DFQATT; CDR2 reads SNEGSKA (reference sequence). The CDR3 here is CSALFGLYGTQYF. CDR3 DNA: TGCAGTGCTTTGTTCGGACTGTATGGGACCCAGTACTTC.

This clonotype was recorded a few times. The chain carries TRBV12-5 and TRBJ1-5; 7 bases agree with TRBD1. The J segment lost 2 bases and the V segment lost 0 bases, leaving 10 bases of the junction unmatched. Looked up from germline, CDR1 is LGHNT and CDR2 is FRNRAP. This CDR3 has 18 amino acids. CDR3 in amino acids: CASGLVRRWDRGNQPQHF. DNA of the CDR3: TGTGCTAGTGGTTTGGTAAGACGATGGGACAGAGGCAATCAGCCCCAGCATTTT.

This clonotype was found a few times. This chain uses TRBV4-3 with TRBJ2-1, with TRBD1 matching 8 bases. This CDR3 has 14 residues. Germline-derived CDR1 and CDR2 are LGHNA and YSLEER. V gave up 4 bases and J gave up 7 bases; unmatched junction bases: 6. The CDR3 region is CASSLGTGQNEQFF. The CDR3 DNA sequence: TGCGCCAGCAGCCTCGGGACAGGACAAAATGAGCAGTTCTTC.